This TCR beta chain was sequenced for a study of TIL therapy for anti-PD-1-resistant metastatic lung cancer. The wider study: Most patients had lung adenocarcinoma. Broader study findings: The cohort had more treatment-naive, never-smoker and oncogene-addicted patients than typical.

Ten or more counts support this clone. Its matching antigen is unknown. The immunoSEQ assay was v3. Each library reached roughly 2 million read pairs, or about 5-6.5 million at deep level. Repertoires were generated with immunoSEQ multiplex PCR, while TCRdb's copy carries only in-frame clones and drops some. The table lists around 59,000 clones, around 63% of them singletons, with around 6.3% in the top ten. Germline assignment: CDR1 SNHLY and CDR2 FYNNEI. Germline trimming cut 4 bases from V and 12 bases from J; bases unmatched to any gene: 5. The CDR3 loop spans 14 amino acids. Time point in this sample: pre-treatment sample, taken before nivolumab and TIL therapy. Adults with stage 4 NSCLC were enrolled in a phase I trial.

The sequence was obtained from a person between 30 and 80 years old with non-small cell lung cancer. The specimen comprised blood, sampled at baseline. This chain joins TRBV2 and TRBJ2-1; TRBD2 aligns across 14 bases. Written as DNA, the CDR3 is TGTGCCAGCAGTGCCGGGACTAGCGGGAGTTTGCAGTTCTTC. This codes for CASSAGTSGSLQFF.